This T cell receptor beta chain was captured by sequencing in a study of T cells in localized non-small cell lung cancer. Libraries were prepared by immunoSEQ multiplex PCR; TCRdb keeps only in-frame clonotypes and omits some of them. The table has approximately 88,000 clones, under 95% seen once. The origin of this receptor is a woman aged 40-75 years with stage II squamous cell lung carcinoma. Here the sequenced sample was PBMCs, taken before any cancer treatment.

CDR3 in amino acids: CASSTTGGYTF. CDR3 DNA sequence: TGTGCCAGCAGTACTACAGGTGGCTACACCTTC. The chain is built from TRBV28 and TRBJ1-2; maybe TRBD1 (5 bases). CDR3 length: 11 residues. CDR1 is MDHEN and CDR2 is SYDVKM in the germline V gene. Trimming shortened V by 5 bases and J by 7 bases, and 8 bases separated the two germline ends.